This T cell receptor (beta chain) appears in the sequencing data of a study of OX40 agonist ivuxolimab in advanced cancers. This clone was counted a few times. Blood sampling was done at baseline, cycle 4 day 1, and cycle 7 day 1. Trimming took 8 bases from V and 3 from J, leaving 16 bases between them. This CDR3 is built from 14 residues. Germline loops: CDR1 LNHNV, CDR2 YYDKDF (reference sequence). The protocol was immunoSEQ multiplex PCR, while the TCRdb copy is restricted to in-frame clones and leaves out a portion. The data show some 95,000 clones, under 85% seen once. This chain connects TRBV15 to TRBJ1-1; TRBD1 is a possible D gene (6 bases). This specimen was CD4+ or CD8+ T cells sorted from blood, taken in a trial of the OX40 agonist ivuxolimab. The source of this sequence is an adult with an advanced solid tumor such as melanoma, head and neck, liver or kidney cancer. Written as DNA, the CDR3 is TGTGCCACCTCCTGGGGGGGCCGGGACACTGAAGCTTTCTTT. It codes for CATSWGGRDTEAFF.